The clone carrying this T cell receptor (beta chain) has a single count. The antigen is unknown. V was cut by 0 bases and J by 4 bases, with 10 bases left in between. Per germline, CDR1 SGHRS and CDR2 YFSETQ. The CDR3 totals 14 residues. The assay was immunoSEQ multiplex PCR, and TCRdb's table has in-frame clones only and misses some. The sample holds approximately 700,000 clones, more than 70% seen once. The data originate from a study of shared clonotypes between healthy human individuals. Whole-study results and caveats: Among non-shared clonotypes, generation probabilities were lower than among those shared by all four donors. Enrolling few donors narrowed the genetic and exposure-history diversity that was represented. Generally, naive subsets (rather than memory subsets) showed larger estimated richness. The authors sampled blood alone, and tissue repertoires likely differ.

The receptor was derived from a woman in her twenties or thirties in good health. The chain uses TRBV5-1 and TRBJ1-2; the D gene is possibly TRBD1 (5 bases). Material for sequencing was memory CD4+ T cells sorted from blood. The subset: CD45RA-negative fraction. CDR3 in DNA: TGCGCCAGCAGCTTGGGTGGGACGACCTATGGCTACACCTTC. Its translation is CASSLGGTTYGYTF.